The 27 T cell receptor beta chains below all came from one sample that was sequenced in a study of cytomegalovirus exposure and HLA in healthy donors. The PCR used 60 Vbeta and 13 Jbeta primers. TCRdb's table, derived via immunoSEQ multiplex PCR, lists solely in-frame clones and lacks some. The sample lists some 120,000 clones, 70% to 80% seen once, with around 1.2% in the top ten. Sequences were obtained from PBMCs. These receptors were taken from a man aged 50 to 59 in good health and CMV-seronegative.

This clone was seen just once. The rearrangement links TRBV5-4 to TRBJ2-1, with D possibly matching TRBD2 (6 bases). CDR3 size: 13 residues. V was cut by 4 bases and J by 10 bases, with 15 bases left in between. CDR1 is SGHNT, CDR2 YYREEE, per germline (reference sequence). The CDR3 here is CASSAEEGLEQFF. CDR3 DNA sequence: TGTGCCAGCAGCGCAGAGGAGGGCCTCGAGCAGTTCTTC.

CDR3 coding DNA: TGTGCCAGCAGCTTAGTGACTAGCGGTGGCGATGGGGAGCTGTTTTTT. Protein sequence: CASSLVTSGGDGELFF. The V call is TRBV11-2, the J call TRBJ2-2; TRBD2 agrees at 9 bases. Looked up from germline, CDR1 is SGHAT and CDR2 is FQNNGV. V lost 1 base and J lost 8; bases outside the gene matches: 8. The CDR3 has 16 residues.

This rearrangement joins TRBV2 to TRBJ2-7; 7 bases are a match to TRBD1. V lost 2 bases and J lost 3; bases outside the gene matches: 13. The germline V gene has CDR1 SNHLY and CDR2 FYNNEI. The CDR3 runs 17 residues. CDR3 loop: CASSETGASVAGYEQYF. CDR3 DNA: TGTGCCAGCAGTGAAACAGGGGCCTCGGTCGCCGGCTACGAGCAGTACTTC.

This clone was seen a handful of times. The V call is TRBV19, the J call TRBJ2-2; 7 bases match TRBD1. The V segment lost 5 bases and the J segment 9 bases; nucleotides outside the gene matches: 6. The length of the CDR3 is 13 residues. The germline V gene has CDR1 LNHDA and CDR2 SQIVND (reference sequence). CDR3 sequence reads: CASSPDRNRELFF. The DNA of the CDR3 is TGTGCCAGTAGTCCGGACAGGAACCGGGAGCTGTTTTTT. Variable domain in full (rest from reference TRBV19 and TRBJ2-2): DGGITQSPKYLFRKEGQNVTLSCEQNLNHDAMYWYRQDPGQGLRLIYYSQIVNDFQKGDIAEGYSVSREKKESFPLTVTSAQKNPTAFYLCASSPDRNRELFFGEGSRLTVL.

This clone was seen once. The V call is TRBV19, the J call TRBJ2-3; TRBD1 matches at 9 bases. Germline-derived CDR1 and CDR2 are LNHDA and SQIVND (reference sequence). CDR3 size: 15 residues. Trimming took 7 bases from V and 5 from J; bases not matched to a gene: 10. This CDR3 is CASTPVGTGRDTQYF. The CDR3, as DNA: TGTGCCAGTACCCCCGTAGGGACAGGGAGAGATACGCAGTATTTT.

V is TRBV29-1 and J is TRBJ2-1; D may be TRBD1 (6 bases). CDR3 length: 17 residues. Trimming removed 4 bases at V and 10 bases at J, with 29 bases between. The germline V gene encodes CDR1 SQVTM and CDR2 ANQGSEA. The CDR3 is CSVVRGSFSYRDGEQFF. The CDR3 region has the DNA TGCAGCGTTGTGAGGGGGAGCTTTTCGTATCGGGATGGCGAGCAGTTCTTC.

The chain couples TRBV27 to TRBJ1-2, with 7 nucleotides matching TRBD1. Germline assignment: CDR1 MNHEY and CDR2 SMNVEV (reference sequence). Trimming removed 6 bases from V and 5 bases from J; junction bases left unmatched: 9. The CDR3 is 14 residues long. CDR3 sequence (DNA): TGTGCCAGCAGATCGACAGGGAGCAGGTATGGCTACACCTTC. This sequence encodes CASRSTGSRYGYTF.

The chain joins TRBV6-6 to TRBJ2-7; D is perhaps TRBD1 (6 bases). Trimming took 2 bases from V and 3 from J, leaving 14 bases between them. CDR1 and CDR2 (germline): MNHNY, SVGAGI (reference sequence). The CDR3 spans 15 residues. Here the CDR3 reads CASSYAPGQIYEQYF. Here the CDR3 DNA reads TGTGCCAGCAGTTACGCCCCAGGACAGATCTACGAGCAGTACTTC.

The chain is built from TRBV7-9 and TRBJ1-3; a weak D match, TRBD1 (5 bases). Germline lookup yields CDR1 SEHNR and CDR2 FQNEAQ (reference sequence). With 6 bases removed from V and 3 bases from J, the gap between germline ends came to 12 bases. This CDR3 has 14 residues. The CDR3 sequence is CASSSRENGNTIYF. As DNA, the CDR3 is TGTGCCAGCAGTTCCAGGGAAAATGGAAACACCATATATTTT. Full variable domain (outside the CDR3, taken from reference TRBV7-9 and TRBJ1-3): DTGVSQNPRHKITKRGQNVTFRCDPISEHNRLYWYRQTLGQGPEFLTYFQNEAQLEKSRLLSDRFSAERPKGSFSTLEIQRTEQGDSAMYLCASSSRENGNTIYFGEGSWLTVV.

The chain links TRBV28 to TRBJ1-5; unclear D gene. Germline CDR1 reads MDHEN; CDR2 reads SYDVKM. There are 13 residues in the CDR3. The V end was cut by 4 bases, the J end by 1 base, with 5 bases between. The CDR3: CASSYGSNQPQHF. CDR3 DNA: TGTGCCAGCAGTTACGGGAGCAATCAGCCCCAGCATTTT.

In this sample, this clone turned up a few times. This chain joins TRBV6-6 and TRBJ2-4; 10 bases line up with TRBD1. The CDR3 covers 16 residues. Germline CDR1 reads MNHNY; CDR2 reads SVGAGI (reference sequence). J was trimmed by 7 bases and V by 0 bases; bases with no gene match: 6. The CDR3 bases are TGTGCCAGCAGTTACTCGGAGACAGGGGGCATGAACATTCAGTACTTC. This sequence encodes CASSYSETGGMNIQYF.

The J gene is TRBJ2-4, the V gene TRBV5-6, with 7 nucleotides matching TRBD2. This CDR3 is built from 17 residues. In germline, CDR1 is SGHDT, CDR2 YYEEEE. With V trimmed by 3 bases and J by 8 bases, 17 bases remained unmatched. This CDR3 reads CASSSPGRECGRDIQYF. In nucleotides, the CDR3 is TGTGCCAGCAGCTCCCCGGGACGGGAATGTGGGAGGGACATTCAGTACTTC.

This sequence joins TRBV19 and TRBJ1-5, with TRBD1 as a possible D gene (6 bases). CDR1 is LNHDA, CDR2 SQIVND, per germline (reference sequence). This CDR3 contains 15 residues. Trimming cost V 6 bases and J 2 bases, with 14 bases left between them. Here the CDR3 reads CASRWDITGNQPQHF. CDR3 bases: TGTGCCAGTAGATGGGACATCACGGGCAATCAGCCCCAGCATTTT.

This CDR3 reads CASSRTSGSKWEQFF. The CDR3 bases are TGTGCCAGTAGTCGGACTAGCGGGAGTAAGTGGGAGCAGTTCTTC. V gene TRBV19 combines with J gene TRBJ2-1; 13 nucleotides align to TRBD2. The CDR3 length is 15 residues. Germline assignment: CDR1 LNHDA and CDR2 SQIVND (reference sequence). V was clipped by 5 bases and J by 10 bases; unmatched bases: 8. Together with reference TRBV19 and TRBJ2-1, the CDR3 gives the full variable domain: DGGITQSPKYLFRKEGQNVTLSCEQNLNHDAMYWYRQDPGQGLRLIYYSQIVNDFQKGDIAEGYSVSREKKESFPLTVTSAQKNPTAFYLCASSRTSGSKWEQFFGPGTRLTVL.

This clone is a singleton in its sample. The J gene is TRBJ2-5, the V gene TRBV10-1; 9 bases align to TRBD1. Germline V CDR1 and CDR2: WNHNN, SYGVQD (reference sequence). This CDR3 contains 16 residues. J lost 5 bases, V lost 3 bases, and 10 bases had no gene match. DNA of the CDR3: TGCGCCAGCAGTGAAGGAAGGACAGGGGTTCAGGAGACCCAGTACTTC. Protein sequence: CASSEGRTGVQETQYF.

The chain couples TRBV27 to TRBJ2-7; 11 positions agree with TRBD1. CDR1 is MNHEY and CDR2 is SMNVEV in the germline V gene (reference sequence). This CDR3 spans 14 amino acids. The V segment lost 6 bases and the J segment 5 bases; nucleotides outside the gene matches: 6. DNA of the CDR3: TGTGCCAGCAGCTTTAGGGACAGGGGGGACGAGCAGTACTTC. It is translated as CASSFRDRGDEQYF.

The rearrangement uses TRBV6-4 and TRBJ2-3; TRBD2 matches 8 bases. The germline gives CDR1 MRHNA, CDR2 SNTAGT. The trim removed 3 bases at V and 6 bases at J, leaving 8 bases unmatched. The CDR3 totals 15 residues. CDR3 sequence (DNA): TGTGCCAGCAGTGAACAAGCGGGAGTTAGGGATACGCAGTATTTT. This codes for CASSEQAGVRDTQYF.

This chain connects TRBV19 to TRBJ1-2; D might be TRBD1 (5 bases). The V end lost 3 bases, the J end lost 2 bases, and 10 bases lay between the germline ends. The CDR3 totals 14 residues. Germline V gene data show CDR1 as LNHDA and CDR2 as SQIVND (reference sequence). The CDR3: CASSIPTENYGYTF. CDR3 nucleotides: TGTGCCAGTAGTATCCCGACAGAAAACTATGGCTACACCTTC.

The chain is built from TRBV6-4 and TRBJ2-1; D gene unclear. Trimming removed 7 bases at V and 0 bases at J, with 10 bases between. The germline CDR1 and CDR2 sequences are MRHNA and SNTAGT. The CDR3 loop spans 14 amino acids. The CDR3: CASKPHSSYNEQFF. CDR3 DNA sequence: TGTGCCAGCAAACCCCATAGCTCCTACAATGAGCAGTTCTTC.

This clone was seen only a few times. This chain links TRBV28 with TRBJ2-7; D is uncertain. Germline V lookup: CDR1 MDHEN, CDR2 SYDVKM. The V end lost 4 bases, the J end lost 4 bases, and 8 bases lay between the germline ends. The CDR3 runs 12 residues. Written as DNA, the CDR3 is TGTGCCAGCAGTTCAGACACTTACGAGCAGTACTTC. Protein: CASSSDTYEQYF.

The chain couples TRBV28 to TRBJ1-4; TRBD1 might be the D (5 bases). Germline V lookup: CDR1 MDHEN, CDR2 SYDVKM. This CDR3 region has 14 residues. V was cut by 8 bases and J by 9 bases, with 19 bases left in between. CDR3 protein: CASSGGGPFQKLFF. In nucleotides, the CDR3 is TGTGCCAGCTCCGGGGGGGGACCATTCCAAAAACTGTTTTTT.

The sample holds a few counts of this clone. The chain recombines TRBV29-1 with TRBJ1-1, with TRBD1 identical over 8 bases. CDR1 and CDR2 from the germline V gene are SQVTM and ANQGSEA. This CDR3 comprises 15 residues. The ends lost 5 bases at V and 0 bases at J; junction bases unmatched: 8. The DNA for the CDR3 is TGCAGCGTTAGCGAAAAGGGACAGGTGAACACTGAAGCTTTCTTT. Protein product: CSVSEKGQVNTEAFF.

This clone was observed a handful of times. This rearrangement joins TRBV2 to TRBJ1-2; 7 nucleotides line up with TRBD1. The germline V gene has CDR1 SNHLY and CDR2 FYNNEI. The CDR3 runs to 18 residues. The trim removed 6 bases at V and 3 bases at J, leaving 19 bases unmatched. The CDR3 sequence is CASRFGWDSLREHYGYTF. The CDR3 region has the DNA TGTGCCAGCAGATTTGGTTGGGACAGCCTTAGAGAGCACTATGGCTACACCTTC.

The chain has TRBV7-2 and TRBJ2-5; 8 bases fit TRBD2. The germline V gene encodes CDR1 SGHTA and CDR2 FQGNSA. Germline trimming cut 4 bases from V and 4 bases from J; bases unmatched to any gene: 5. The CDR3 totals 14 residues. In DNA form, the CDR3 reads TGTGCCAGCAGCTCGGGACTAGTGGGAGAGACCCAGTACTTC. It codes for CASSSGLVGETQYF.

The gene calls are TRBV21-1 and TRBJ1-5. TRBV21-1 corresponds to a pseudogene. This CDR3 has 18 residues. CDR3 sequence (DNA): TGTGCCAGCAGCAAAGCTGTCCGGGTGTGGGTGAGCAATCAGCCCCAGCATTTT. Translation: CASSKAVRVWVSNQPQHF.

The chain has TRBV10-2 and TRBJ2-2; 7 nucleotides align to TRBD1. The CDR3 sequence is 19 residues long. V shed 0 bases and J 1 base; nucleotides not matched to a gene: 11. Germline CDR1 WSHSY, CDR2 SAAADI. The CDR3 loop is CASSESTLGQGVNTGELFF. CDR3 bases: TGCGCCAGCAGTGAGTCGACTCTAGGGCAGGGGGTGAACACCGGGGAGCTGTTTTTT.

V usage is TRBV28 and J usage is TRBJ1-3, with D perhaps matching TRBD1 (5 bases). This CDR3 region has 14 residues. Looked up from germline, CDR1 is MDHEN and CDR2 is SYDVKM. V gave up 6 bases and J gave up 0 bases, with 9 bases separating them. In DNA, the CDR3 is TGTGCCAGCAGGACTGACAGCTCTGGAAACACCATATATTTT. Its protein is CASRTDSSGNTIYF. The full variable domain, in which reference TRBV28 and TRBJ1-3 provide the parts outside the CDR3, is DVKVTQSSRYLVKRTGEKVFLECVQDMDHENMFWYRQDPGLGLRLIYFSYDVKMKEKGDIPEGYSVSREKKERFSLILESASTNQTSMYLCASRTDSSGNTIYFGEGSWLTVV.